This T cell receptor beta chain was captured in a study of blood T cells in healthy people across ages. Study-wide results and caveats: Donors of long life had a larger count of naive CD4+ cells and greater diversity than aged donors. TCR beta diversity correlated strongly with naive T cell percentage. With age, beta diversity per million T cells declined roughly linearly, significantly by 40.

Germline loops: CDR1 SGHTA, CDR2 FQGNSA. CDR3 length equals 19 residues. V was clipped by 1 base and J by 2 bases; unmatched bases: 11. A sample-barcoded 5' primer and a J-beta primer mix were used in a second PCR of roughly 7 to 11 cycles. From the 5' RACE reads, TCRdb called clonotypes with MiXCR, one entry per CDR3 protein. The sample contains 1.5 million to 2 million distinct CDR3 sequences, around 50% of which appear only once. This clonotype has more than one count but fewer than ten. As yet, its antigen is unknown. This sequence originates from a middle-aged woman in good health. The chain employs TRBV7-2 and TRBJ2-3, with 11 bases aligning to TRBD2. Source material: blood. CDR3 region: CASSLGLLAGGSFTDTQYF. For the CDR3, the DNA is TGTGCCAGCAGCTTAGGGCTCCTAGCGGGGGGATCTTTCACAGATACGCAGTATTTT. Looking up the rest from reference TRBV7-2 and TRBJ2-3 gives the full variable domain: GAGVSQSPSNKVTEKGKDVELRCDPISGHTALYWYRQSLGQGLEFLIYFQGNSAPDKSGLPSDRFSAERTGGSVSTLTIQRTQQEDSAVYLCASSLGLLAGGSFTDTQYFGPGTRLTVL.